The T cell receptor beta chain described here comes from a study of T cell changes during pregnancy in multiple sclerosis. Using immunoSEQ multiplex PCR, the repertoire was profiled, and TCRdb retains in-frame clones only, with some absent. The sample carries approximately 90,000 clones, 94% recorded once. The TCR was taken from a female donor with multiple sclerosis, enrolled in a pregnancy study. The source was peripheral blood, collected in the third trimester of pregnancy.

The CDR3 region has the DNA TGTGCCAGCAGTCCAGGGGGATTCACAGATACGCAGTATTTT. It yields the protein CASSPGGFTDTQYF. The chain recombines TRBV6-5 with TRBJ2-3; 7 positions match TRBD1. This CDR3 comprises 14 residues. Germline V gene lookup returns CDR1 MNHEY and CDR2 SVGAGI. The trim removed 5 bases at V and 2 bases at J, leaving 4 bases unmatched.